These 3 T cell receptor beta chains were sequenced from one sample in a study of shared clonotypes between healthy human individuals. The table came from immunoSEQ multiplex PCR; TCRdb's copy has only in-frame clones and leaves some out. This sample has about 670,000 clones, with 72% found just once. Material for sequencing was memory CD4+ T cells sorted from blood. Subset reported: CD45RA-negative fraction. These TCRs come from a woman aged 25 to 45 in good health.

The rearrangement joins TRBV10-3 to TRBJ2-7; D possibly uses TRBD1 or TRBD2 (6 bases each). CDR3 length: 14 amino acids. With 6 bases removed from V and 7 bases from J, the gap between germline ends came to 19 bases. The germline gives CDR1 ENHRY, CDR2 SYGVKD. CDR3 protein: CAIRKEGVWWEQYF. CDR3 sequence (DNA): TGTGCCATCAGAAAGGAGGGGGTTTGGTGGGAGCAGTACTTC.

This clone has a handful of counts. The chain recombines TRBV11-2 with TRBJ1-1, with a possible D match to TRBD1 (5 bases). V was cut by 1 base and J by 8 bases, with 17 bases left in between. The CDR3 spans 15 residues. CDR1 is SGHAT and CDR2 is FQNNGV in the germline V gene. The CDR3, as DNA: TGTGCCAGCAGCTTAGCCCGCTCTGGGGCCTTAGAAGCTTTCTTT. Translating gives CASSLARSGALEAFF.

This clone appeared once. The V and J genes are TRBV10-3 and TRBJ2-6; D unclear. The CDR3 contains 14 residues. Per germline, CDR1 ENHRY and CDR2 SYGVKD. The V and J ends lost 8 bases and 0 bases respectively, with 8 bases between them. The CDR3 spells CAIGRSSGANVLTF. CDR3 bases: TGTGCCATCGGTAGGAGCTCTGGGGCCAACGTCCTGACTTTC.